This entry features one T cell receptor (beta chain) sequence. Antigen specificity is unknown. The source of the sample is a study of cytomegalovirus exposure and HLA in healthy donors. The study, taken as a whole, reports: The authors listed 150 or so TCR beta chains as cytomegalovirus-associated.

The V and J ends lost 5 bases and 7 bases respectively, with 17 bases between them. The CDR3 covers 15 residues. From germline, CDR1 is MDHEN and CDR2 SYDVKM. Primers included in the PCR were 60 Vbeta and 13 Jbeta primers. Sequencing used immunoSEQ multiplex PCR; TCRdb keeps in-frame clones, though not all of them. The repertoire holds some 170,000 clones, with roughly four fifths as singletons. This clonotype originated in a woman in her 40s in good health and CMV-seronegative. Material for sequencing was PBMCs. The chain combines TRBV28 with TRBJ2-2, with a tentative D call TRBD1 (5 bases). This chain's CDR3 is CASSSEWQGFGELFF. DNA of the CDR3: TGTGCCAGCAGTAGTGAGTGGCAGGGATTCGGGGAGCTGTTTTTT.